These T cell receptor beta chains were read from a single sample in a study of early T cells in non-severe SARS-CoV-2 infection. Each CDR3 protein is one row after TCRdb ran MiXCR on the 5' RACE reads. The table shows about 69,000 distinct CDR3 sequences, with about 9% occurring only once. The material sequenced was whole blood. The receptor source for this set is an adult who was a healthcare worker with PCR-confirmed SARS-CoV-2 infection or an uninfected control (not recorded which). The CDR3 runs from the conserved cysteine through the conserved F or W. Each record gives: clone size, V gene, J gene, D gene, CDR3 length, CDR3 DNA, CDR3 protein. D genes are given only for firm matches. A row's size may be missing; if present it is once, few, many or a size class.

many,TRBV7-9,TRBJ1-2,NA,14,TGTGCCAGCAGGAGCAGTAATTCTAACTATGGCTACACCTTC,CASRSSNSNYGYTF
NA,TRBV5-6,TRBJ2-3,TRBD1,15,TGTGCCAGCAGCTTTGGGACAGGGGGCACAGATACGCAGTATTTT,CASSFGTGGTDTQYF
NA,TRBV7-3,TRBJ2-1,TRBD1,12,TGTGCCAGCAGCCATTACAGGGGGGCTCTGTTCTTC,CASSHYRGALFF
many,TRBV7-2,TRBJ2-1,NA,15,TGTGCCAGCAGAACCACCCCGGGACACTACAATGAGCAGTTCTTC,CASRTTPGHYNEQFF
once,TRBV29-1,TRBJ1-1,NA,13,TGCAGCGTTAGTTCATCTGGCGACACTGAAGCTTTCTTT,CSVSSSGDTEAFF
NA,TRBV13,TRBJ2-7,NA,12,TGTGCCAGCAGCTTAGACCCGGCCGAGCAGTACTTC,CASSLDPAEQYF
NA,TRBV6-1,TRBJ2-7,NA,15,TGTGCCAGCAGTGCAGGCGCCATGAATCGCTACGAGCAGTACTTC,CASSAGAMNRYEQYF
many,TRBV10-3,TRBJ1-2,NA,14,TGTGCCATCAGTGGGGGGATAGCTAACTATGGCTACACCTTC,CAISGGIANYGYTF
NA,TRBV7-2,TRBJ2-3,NA,15,TGTGCCAGCAGCTTAATGGGCGGAAGCACAGATACGCAGTATTTT,CASSLMGGSTDTQYF
many,TRBV10-3,TRBJ1-6,NA,14,TGTGCCCCCTTACCTCACAGCGAGGGGTCACCCCTCCACTTT,CAPLPHSEGSPLHF
many,TRBV20-1,TRBJ2-1,TRBD1,20,TGCAGTGCTAGAGCGATAAACGGGACAGGGATTTCCAGCTCCTACAATGAGCAGTTCTTC,CSARAINGTGISSSYNEQFF
NA,TRBV7-7,TRBJ1-3,TRBD1,14,TGTGCCAGCGCGGAGACAGGGGCTGGAAACACCATATATTTT,CASAETGAGNTIYF
many,TRBV19,TRBJ2-3,NA,14,TGTGCCAGTAGTACAGGGGATTGGGCAGATACGCAGTATTTT,CASSTGDWADTQYF
NA,TRBV5-1,TRBJ2-1,NA,15,TGCGCCAGCAGCTTGGAGGGAGGCACCCACAATGAGCAGTTCTTC,CASSLEGGTHNEQFF
few,TRBV2,TRBJ2-3,TRBD1,14,TGTGCCAGCAGGGGGACAGGGGGCACAGATACGCAGTATTTT,CASRGTGGTDTQYF
many,TRBV7-9,TRBJ1-1,NA,12,TGTGCCAGCAGTAACAATTTTTTGGAAGCTTTCTTT,CASSNNFLEAFF
few,TRBV5-5,TRBJ1-5,NA,14,TGTGCCAGCAGCTTTTCGGATAGCAATCAGCCCCAGCATTTT,CASSFSDSNQPQHF
many,TRBV10-2,TRBJ2-7,NA,13,TGCGCCAGCAGGAGAGGAAGGCACTACGAGCAGTACTTC,CASRRGRHYEQYF
few,TRBV7-9,TRBJ2-3,TRBD2,13,TGTGCCAGCACTAGCGGGGCCACAGATACGCAGTATTTT,CASTSGATDTQYF
many,TRBV30,TRBJ2-5,NA,12,TGTGCCTGGAGTACAGTTGGAGAGACCCAGTACTTC,CAWSTVGETQYF
few,TRBV6-1,TRBJ2-1,NA,18,TGTGCCAGCAGTGAAGGGGGACGGCTGGCTATTTACTACAATGAGCAGTTCTTC,CASSEGGRLAIYYNEQFF
many,TRBV19,TRBJ1-5,TRBD1,16,TGTGCCAGTAGTATAGATCGGGGACAGGGCAATCAGCCCCAGCATTTT,CASSIDRGQGNQPQHF
many,TRBV5-8,TRBJ1-5,NA,17,TGTGCCAGCAGCTTGGGGGATACCCTACTCACCAATCAGCCCCAGCATTTT,CASSLGDTLLTNQPQHF
many,TRBV10-3,TRBJ2-7,NA,14,TGTGCCATCAAGGACGGGACGGCAGTCTACGAGCAGTACTTC,CAIKDGTAVYEQYF
few,TRBV5-6,TRBJ2-2,TRBD2,15,TGTGCCAGCAGCTTGGTAGCGGGCGGCACCGGGGAGCTGTTTTTT,CASSLVAGGTGELFF
many,TRBV7-2,TRBJ2-6,NA,14,TGTGCCAGCTCTCCAGCCTCTAGGGCCAACGTCCTGACTTTC,CASSPASRANVLTF
NA,TRBV6-2/TRBV6-3,TRBJ2-1,NA,15,TGTGCCAGCAGATCAGATGACCCTGGGCAGGGTGAGCAGTTCTTC,CASRSDDPGQGEQFF
NA,TRBV6-2/TRBV6-3,TRBJ1-5,NA,14,TGTGCCAGCAACGGGATCAATAGCAATCAGCCCCAGCATTTT,CASNGINSNQPQHF
many,TRBV7-2,TRBJ2-3,NA,13,TGTGCCAGCAGGCTACCCCAGACAGATACGCAGTATTTT,CASRLPQTDTQYF
many,TRBV6-6,TRBJ1-4,TRBD1,16,TGTGCCAGCAGTACCGGGACAGCTCCCACTAATGAAAAACTGTTTTTT,CASSTGTAPTNEKLFF
NA,TRBV7-9,TRBJ1-1,NA,16,TGTGCCAGCAGGCACAACTCCTGGGGAACCTCATCTGAAGCTTTCTTT,CASRHNSWGTSSEAFF
NA,TRBV20-1,TRBJ2-3,NA,14,TGCAGTGCTATAAAAGGGGGAGTAACAGATACGCAGTATTTT,CSAIKGGVTDTQYF